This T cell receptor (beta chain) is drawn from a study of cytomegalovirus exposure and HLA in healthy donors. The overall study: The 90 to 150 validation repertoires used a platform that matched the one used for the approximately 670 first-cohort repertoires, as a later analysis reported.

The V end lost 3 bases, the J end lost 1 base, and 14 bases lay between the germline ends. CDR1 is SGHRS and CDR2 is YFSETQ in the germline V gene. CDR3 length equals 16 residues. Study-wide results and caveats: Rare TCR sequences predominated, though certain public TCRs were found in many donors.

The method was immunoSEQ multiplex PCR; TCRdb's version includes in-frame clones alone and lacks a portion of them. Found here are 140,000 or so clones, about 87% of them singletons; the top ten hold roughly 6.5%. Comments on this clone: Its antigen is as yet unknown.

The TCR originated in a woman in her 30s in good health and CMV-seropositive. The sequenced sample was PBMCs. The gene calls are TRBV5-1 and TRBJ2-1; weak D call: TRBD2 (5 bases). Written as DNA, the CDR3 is TGCGCCAGCAGCTGGACCGCCCGAGGGTCCTACAATGAGCAGTTCTTC. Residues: CASSWTARGSYNEQFF.